This passage covers 29 T cell receptor beta chains from one sample sequenced in a study of cytomegalovirus exposure and HLA in healthy donors. The assay was immunoSEQ multiplex PCR, and TCRdb's table has in-frame clones only and misses some. This sample has tens of thousands of clones; about 94% occur once, and the top ten carry around 4.5%. The sample consisted of PBMCs. Receptor source: a man aged 18 to 30 in good health and CMV-seropositive.

The J gene is TRBJ1-4, the V gene TRBV28, with D possibly matching TRBD1 (6 bases). The CDR3 has 15 amino acids. Germline values: CDR1 MDHEN, CDR2 SYDVKM. Deletions cut 7 bases from V and 5 bases from J, with 17 bases between. The CDR3 DNA reads as TGTGCCAGCATCCCTAAAGGAACAGGGAATGAAAAACTGTTTTTT. Its protein product is CASIPKGTGNEKLFF.

The V gene is TRBV29-1, the J gene TRBJ2-7; weak D call: TRBD1 (5 bases). V was trimmed by 4 bases and J by 0 bases, leaving 10 bases between them. CDR1 is SQVTM and CDR2 is ANQGSEA in the germline V gene. This CDR3 region has 13 residues. This chain's CDR3 is CSVGGRLSYEQYF. Here the CDR3 DNA reads TGCAGCGTTGGGGGCAGGCTCTCCTACGAGCAGTACTTC.

The chain combines TRBV27 with TRBJ2-1; TRBD2 aligns across 8 bases. V lost 5 bases to trimming and J lost 12 bases; unmatched junction nucleotides: 18. Germline lookup yields CDR1 MNHEY and CDR2 SMNVEV (reference sequence). This CDR3 comprises 16 residues. DNA of the CDR3: TGTGCCAGCAGTCCGTCTGTCGGGAGGGCCGGAGGGGGGCAGTTCTTC. It codes for CASSPSVGRAGGGQFF.

The chain combines TRBV6-6 with TRBJ2-1, with 8 bases lining up with TRBD2. CDR1 and CDR2 from the germline V gene are MNHNY and SVGAGI (reference sequence). J lost 6 bases, V lost 7 bases, and 11 bases had no gene match. The CDR3 totals 15 residues. The CDR3 bases are TGTGCCAGCACCAAACAGCGGGAGTCCCGCAATGAGCAGTTCTTC. Residues: CASTKQRESRNEQFF.

V and J are TRBV10-1 and TRBJ1-1; D unresolved. The germline V gene has CDR1 WNHNN and CDR2 SYGVQD (reference sequence). The CDR3 length is 13 residues. The V end lost 10 bases, the J end lost 4 bases, and 16 bases lay between the germline ends. The CDR3 region has the DNA TGCGCCACTTCGGAGGGCTACGGCACTGAAGCTTTCTTT. Its protein product is CATSEGYGTEAFF.

The chain couples TRBV6-1 to TRBJ2-1, with 9 bases fitting TRBD2. This CDR3 region has 15 residues. Germline V gene lookup returns CDR1 MNHNS and CDR2 SASEGT. V lost 10 bases, J lost 4 bases, and 11 bases stayed unmatched. CDR3 DNA sequence: TGTGCCACCACCCCTGCTAGCGGGGATTACAATGAGCAGTTCTTC. Encoded protein: CATTPASGDYNEQFF.

This chain links TRBV4-2 with TRBJ1-4; no clear D. The CDR3 has 16 amino acids. Germline values: CDR1 LGHNA, CDR2 YNFKEQ. Trimming took 3 bases from V and 6 from J, leaving 17 bases between them. CDR3 in amino acids: CASSQLSSGEYEKLFF. DNA for the CDR3: TGTGCCAGCAGCCAGTTGTCCAGCGGTGAATATGAAAAACTGTTTTTT.

This chain connects TRBV5-4 to TRBJ2-7; 10 bases are a match to TRBD2. CDR1 SGHNT and CDR2 YYREEE come from the germline V gene (reference sequence). V shed 3 bases, J shed 4 bases, and the junction held 4 bases outside the gene matches. This CDR3 is 14 amino acids long. The CDR3 reads CASSSSGSFYEQYF. The DNA of the CDR3 is TGTGCCAGCAGCTCTAGCGGGAGTTTTTACGAGCAGTACTTC.

V and J are TRBV15 and TRBJ1-2, with TRBD1 matching 7 bases. The ends lost 4 bases at V and 2 bases at J; junction bases unmatched: 13. There are 17 residues in the CDR3. From germline, CDR1 is LNHNV and CDR2 YYDKDF (reference sequence). CDR3 sequence (DNA): TGTGCCACCAGCAACGAGACAGGGTACCTATCCAACTATGGCTACACCTTC. It codes for CATSNETGYLSNYGYTF. The whole variable domain, filled in from reference TRBV15 and TRBJ1-2, reads DAMVIQNPRYQVTQFGKPVTLSCSQTLNHNVMYWYQQKSSQAPKLLFHYYDKDFNNEADTPDNFQSRRPNTSFCFLDIRSPGLGDTAMYLCATSNETGYLSNYGYTFGSGTRLTVV.

V and J are TRBV5-1 and TRBJ1-3; D gene uncertain. Germline values: CDR1 SGHRS, CDR2 YFSETQ. Trimming removed 0 bases at V and 6 bases at J, with 13 bases between. The CDR3 loop spans 15 amino acids. CDR3 protein: CASSLEGGPENTIYF. The DNA of the CDR3 is TGCGCCAGCAGCTTGGAGGGCGGGCCGGAAAACACCATATATTTT.

This rearrangement joins TRBV7-8 to TRBJ2-1; 9 bases map to TRBD2. With 5 bases clipped from V and 5 bases from J, the junction kept 13 bases outside the gene matches. The germline CDR1 and CDR2 sequences are SGHVS and FQNEAQ. The CDR3 runs to 17 residues. This CDR3 is CASSVYVAGDSNNEQFF. The CDR3 DNA is TGTGCCAGCAGCGTATACGTAGCGGGAGATTCCAACAATGAGCAGTTCTTC.

The rearrangement uses TRBV2 and TRBJ1-5; D is possibly TRBD1 (5 bases). There are 13 residues in the CDR3. Trimming removed 4 bases at V and 7 bases at J, with 11 bases between. Germline V lookup: CDR1 SNHLY, CDR2 FYNNEI. The CDR3 bases are TGTGCCAGCAGTGTTGACGGGGGGCAGCCCCAGCATTTT. Protein product: CASSVDGGQPQHF.

The rearrangement links TRBV4-3 to TRBJ2-7, with TRBD2 matching over 9 bases. J lost 3 bases, V lost 0 bases, and 9 bases had no gene match. Germline assignment: CDR1 LGHNA and CDR2 YSLEER. The CDR3 is 17 residues long. The CDR3 sequence is CASSQDAGTSKDYEQYF. CDR3 bases: TGCGCCAGCAGCCAAGATGCCGGGACTAGCAAGGACTACGAGCAGTACTTC.

The rearrangement links TRBV14 to TRBJ2-3, with 8 bases fitting TRBD1. After removal of 3 bases from V and 4 bases from J, the junction contained 0 bases not matched to a gene. Germline assignment: CDR1 SGHDN and CDR2 FVKESK. This CDR3 is 13 amino acids long. CDR3 in amino acids: CASSQTGADTQYF. CDR3 DNA: TGTGCCAGCAGCCAGACAGGGGCAGATACGCAGTATTTT.

The V and J genes are TRBV28 and TRBJ1-2; D perhaps matches TRBD1 (6 bases). The CDR3 length is 13 residues. Germline values: CDR1 MDHEN, CDR2 SYDVKM. V was shortened by 2 bases and J by 12 bases, with 16 bases between the two germline ends. The CDR3 here is CASSLATGPTDTF. DNA of the CDR3: TGTGCCAGCAGTTTAGCCACAGGGCCTACGGACACCTTC.

This clone came up a few times. The rearrangement uses TRBV7-8 and TRBJ2-5; D gene ambiguous. The length of the CDR3 is 13 residues. The V and J ends lost 0 bases and 1 base respectively, with 3 bases between them. Looked up from germline, CDR1 is SGHVS and CDR2 is FQNEAQ. The DNA for the CDR3 is TGTGCCAGCAGCTTAGCACTCCAAGAGACCCAGTACTTC. Its translation is CASSLALQETQYF.

V and J are TRBV28 and TRBJ2-1, with 8 positions matching TRBD1. The junction had 7 bases not matched to a gene; V was cut back by 4 bases and J by 5 bases. The CDR3 sequence is 15 residues long. Germline V lookup: CDR1 MDHEN, CDR2 SYDVKM. In DNA form, the CDR3 reads TGTGCCAGCAGTTCGACAGGGGCGAGGGACAATGAGCAGTTCTTC. It encodes CASSSTGARDNEQFF.

The CDR3 protein is CASTQRVGRDRPLEQYF. The CDR3 bases are TGTGCCAGCACCCAGAGGGTAGGACGCGACCGACCTTTGGAGCAGTACTTC. The chain links TRBV13 to TRBJ2-7, with TRBD2 as a possible D gene (5 bases). The CDR3 consists of 17 residues. Germline CDR1 reads PRHDT; CDR2 reads FYEKMQ (reference sequence). V was shortened by 7 bases and J by 7 bases, with 29 bases between the two germline ends.

This chain connects TRBV5-1 to TRBJ2-2, with 7 positions matching TRBD2. Germline V gene sequence: CDR1 SGHRS, CDR2 YFSETQ. This CDR3 has 16 amino acids. The V segment lost 4 bases and the J segment 6 bases; nucleotides outside the gene matches: 12. This CDR3 is CASSPGLEGVAGELFF. CDR3 DNA: TGCGCCAGCAGCCCCGGACTAGAAGGGGTTGCCGGGGAGCTGTTTTTT.

The genes are TRBV27 and TRBJ2-2, with 11 bases aligning to TRBD2. The CDR3 has 16 residues. The germline V gene encodes CDR1 MNHEY and CDR2 SMNVEV (reference sequence). Germline trimming cut 5 bases from V and 6 bases from J; bases unmatched to any gene: 8. CDR3 sequence: CASSLGLAGGSGELFF. CDR3 bases: TGTGCCAGCAGTCTTGGCCTAGCGGGGGGTTCCGGGGAGCTGTTTTTT.

The chain has TRBV30 and TRBJ2-7, with 11 bases aligning to TRBD2. V shed 3 bases and J 3 bases; nucleotides not matched to a gene: 4. The CDR3 extends over 14 amino acids. Per the germline V gene, CDR1 is GTSNPN and CDR2 is SVGIG (reference sequence). The CDR3 loop reads CAWRRLAGIYEQYF. DNA for the CDR3: TGTGCCTGGAGGAGACTAGCGGGAATCTACGAGCAGTACTTC.

The chain couples TRBV2 to TRBJ1-1; 7 positions agree with TRBD1. CDR1 and CDR2 from the germline V gene are SNHLY and FYNNEI. The V gene end was trimmed by 5 bases and the J gene end by 1 base; junction bases not matched to a gene: 7. The CDR3 has 15 residues. The CDR3: CASSSSGTENTEAFF. The CDR3 DNA follows: TGTGCCAGCAGTTCCTCCGGGACAGAGAACACTGAAGCTTTCTTT.

The rearrangement uses TRBV7-2 and TRBJ2-5, with 7 bases identical to TRBD2. Trimming took 5 bases from V and 0 from J; bases not matched to a gene: 9. This CDR3 comprises 16 residues. Germline-derived CDR1 and CDR2 are SGHTA and FQGNSA. CDR3 sequence: CASSPPGLPDQETQYF. CDR3 sequence (DNA): TGTGCCAGCAGCCCCCCGGGACTACCCGACCAAGAGACCCAGTACTTC.

The CDR3 DNA is TGTGCCAGCAGCCCCTGGGTAGGGGGAGATACGCAGTATTTT. Translating it yields CASSPWVGGDTQYF. This chain joins TRBV7-9 and TRBJ2-3; possible D gene TRBD1, 6 bases. Trimming took 5 bases from V and 5 from J, leaving 14 bases between them. Germline V lookup: CDR1 SEHNR, CDR2 FQNEAQ (reference sequence). The CDR3 consists of 14 residues.

The V gene is TRBV4-1, the J gene TRBJ2-3; 9 bases match TRBD2. The CDR3 length is 14 residues. V dropped 4 bases and J dropped 5; count of bases not matched to a gene: 4. The V gene's germline CDR1 is MGHRA and CDR2 YSYEKL. The CDR3: CASSPRLAEDTQYF. CDR3 in DNA: TGCGCCAGCAGCCCACGACTAGCGGAAGATACGCAGTATTTT.

This chain joins TRBV6-1 and TRBJ2-7, with D maybe TRBD1 (5 bases). This CDR3 spans 15 amino acids. The germline V and J ends were trimmed by 6 bases and 2 bases, with 17 bases remaining between them. Looked up from germline, CDR1 is MNHNS and CDR2 is SASEGT. The CDR3 protein is CASRQVAPSTYEQYF. The CDR3 bases are TGTGCCAGCAGACAGGTAGCTCCCAGTACCTACGAGCAGTACTTC.

The chain carries TRBV7-9 and TRBJ2-7, with 8 bases aligning to TRBD2. J lost 1 base, V lost 5 bases, and 10 bases had no gene match. The CDR3 is 16 amino acids. Germline-derived CDR1 and CDR2 are SEHNR and FQNEAQ (reference sequence). This CDR3 is CASSADLAGGSYEQYF. In DNA form, the CDR3 reads TGTGCCAGCAGCGCGGATTTGGCGGGGGGATCCTACGAGCAGTACTTC. The full variable domain, its missing parts supplied by reference TRBV7-9 and TRBJ2-7, is DTGVSQNPRHKITKRGQNVTFRCDPISEHNRLYWYRQTLGQGPEFLTYFQNEAQLEKSRLLSDRFSAERPKGSFSTLEIQRTEQGDSAMYLCASSADLAGGSYEQYFGPGTRLTVT.

The chain uses TRBV7-9 and TRBJ1-3; tentative D call: TRBD1 (5 bases). The CDR3 contains 16 residues. Between the trimmed V and J ends, which lost 5 bases and 0 bases, there was a span of 14 bases. The germline gives CDR1 SEHNR, CDR2 FQNEAQ (reference sequence). The CDR3 DNA reads TGTGCCAGCAGCACCCCGGGACTGAACTCTGGAAACACCATATATTTT. Translated: CASSTPGLNSGNTIYF.

V usage is TRBV11-2 and J usage is TRBJ1-4, with 11 bases aligning to TRBD1. After removal of 4 bases from V and 7 bases from J, the junction contained 2 bases not matched to a gene. The CDR3 consists of 14 residues. The V gene's germline CDR1 is SGHAT and CDR2 FQNNGV. CDR3 sequence (DNA): TGTGCCAGCAGCTCGGACAGGGGGCGTGAAAAACTGTTTTTT. The encoded protein is CASSSDRGREKLFF.